This TCR beta chain comes out of a study of T cells after yellow fever vaccination. General observations from the study: Contaminating bulk clonotypes could be abundant in FACS-sorted repertoires.

CDR3 size: 14 residues. The germline V gene has CDR1 SGHRS and CDR2 YFSETQ. The V end was cut by 6 bases, the J end by 8 bases, with 20 bases between. Via MiXCR, TCRdb re-called the 5' RACE reads, giving one row per CDR3 protein. Of under 600,000 distinct CDR3 sequences listed, approximately 15% were seen once; the top ten hold over 12%. On this clonotype itself: Its antigen remains unidentified.

The chain employs TRBV5-1 and TRBJ1-2; the D gene is possibly TRBD1 (5 bases). The specimen was PBMCs, collected on the day of the yellow fever booster vaccination. The source of this sequence is a man aged 25 to 40 who received the YFV17D yellow fever vaccine. CDR3 loop: CASTPGRQFSGYTF. As DNA, the CDR3 is TGCGCCAGCACCCCCGGAAGACAGTTCTCGGGCTACACCTTC. Full variable domain (missing parts from reference TRBV5-1 and TRBJ1-2): KAGVTQTPRYLIKTRGQQVTLSCSPISGHRSVSWYQQTPGQGLQFLFEYFSETQRNKGNFPGRFSGRQFSNSRSEMNVSTLELGDSALYLCASTPGRQFSGYTFGSGTRLTVV.